A selection of T cell receptor beta chains follows, all from one sample in a study of T-cell reconstitution after alpha-beta-depleted transplantation in children. TCRdb re-analysed the PCR reads in MiXCR, keeping a single row per CDR3 protein. In the table there are about 230,000 distinct CDR3 sequences, approximately 11% of which are singletons. Sequenced here: PBMCs, sampled before TCRalphabeta/CD19-depleted stem cell transplant. The receptors shown here come from a child younger than two with acute myeloid leukemia, due to receive a stem cell transplant. The CDR3 runs from the conserved cysteine through the conserved F or W. The D gene is left open where the match is weak. Where a row states a size, it is once, few, many or the class of an expanded clone; other rows omit it.

V gene,J gene,clone size,D gene,CDR3 length,CDR3 protein,CDR3 DNA
TRBV20-1,TRBJ2-1,many,NA,16,CSASGVSGSSYNEQFF,TGCAGTGCTAGCGGGGTTAGCGGTTCCTCCTACAATGAGCAGTTCTTC
TRBV30,TRBJ1-5,many,NA,12,CAWSFPGQPQHF,TGTGCCTGGAGTTTCCCCGGACAGCCCCAGCATTTT
TRBV11-2,TRBJ2-2,NA,NA,14,CASSKDKGSGELFF,TGTGCCAGCAGCAAAGATAAGGGTTCCGGGGAGCTGTTTTTT
TRBV29-1,TRBJ1-2,many,NA,12,CSVVTLDYGYTF,TGCAGCGTTGTAACACTAGACTATGGCTACACCTTC
TRBV10-2,TRBJ1-1,many,TRBD1,13,CASHQGVDTEAFF,TGCGCCAGCCACCAGGGGGTGGACACTGAAGCTTTCTTT
TRBV3-1,TRBJ2-2,many,NA,14,CASERLANTGELFF,TGTGCCAGCGAAAGACTAGCGAACACCGGGGAGCTGTTTTTT
TRBV5-1,TRBJ2-5,few,NA,14,CASSLSSYQETQYF,TGCGCCAGCAGCTTGAGCTCGTACCAAGAGACCCAGTACTTC
TRBV5-1,TRBJ1-4,many,TRBD1,14,CASSFRDRNEKLFF,TGCGCCAGCAGCTTCCGGGACAGAAATGAAAAACTGTTTTTT
TRBV20-1,TRBJ2-3,many,NA,15,CSARDQRPGTDTQYF,TGCAGTGCTAGAGATCAACGGCCCGGCACAGATACGCAGTATTTT
TRBV5-1,TRBJ2-1,many,TRBD2,14,CASSSGLAGLQQFF,TGCGCCAGCAGCTCGGGACTAGCGGGGTTGCAGCAGTTCTTC
TRBV30,TRBJ2-1,many,NA,16,CAWSDPGVSSYNEQFF,TGTGCCTGGAGTGACCCCGGCGTCAGCTCCTACAATGAGCAGTTCTTC
TRBV7-2,TRBJ1-2,many,NA,16,CASSLEDSASLGGYTF,TGTGCCAGCAGCTTAGAGGACAGCGCTTCTTTAGGGGGCTACACCTTC
TRBV29-1,TRBJ1-5,NA,TRBD1,12,CSAGTGGQPQHF,TGCAGCGCTGGGACAGGGGGTCAGCCCCAGCATTTT